The TCR beta chain under discussion was sequenced for a study of CD8 T cell repertoires and HIV-1 epitope variants. Notes on this clone: Its antigen is undetermined.

Sequencing used immunoSEQ multiplex PCR; TCRdb keeps in-frame clones, though not all of them. The table shows 4,900 or so clones, with 50% to 80% occurring only once. What was sequenced was cultured CD8+ T cells derived from PBMCs. This clonotype was obtained from a male donor with HIV.

CDR3 nucleotides: TGTGCCAGCAGCTTGGCCGGGAGGGGGGCGACCGACGAGCAGTACTTC. Translation: CASSLAGRGATDEQYF. The chain carries TRBV5-6 and TRBJ2-7, with TRBD2 identical over 8 bases. The V gene's germline CDR1 is SGHDT and CDR2 YYEEEE. Trimming at V came to 0 bases and at J to 5 bases, leaving 10 bases not matched to a gene. This CDR3 is built from 16 residues.